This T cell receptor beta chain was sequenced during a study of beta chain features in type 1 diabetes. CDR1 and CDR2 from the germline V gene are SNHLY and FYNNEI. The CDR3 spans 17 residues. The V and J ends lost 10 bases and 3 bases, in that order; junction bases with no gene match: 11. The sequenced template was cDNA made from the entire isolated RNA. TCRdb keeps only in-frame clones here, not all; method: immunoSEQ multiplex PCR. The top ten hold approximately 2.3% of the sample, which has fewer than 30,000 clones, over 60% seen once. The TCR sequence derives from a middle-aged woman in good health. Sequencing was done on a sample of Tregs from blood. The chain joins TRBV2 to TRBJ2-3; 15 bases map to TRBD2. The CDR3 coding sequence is TGTGCCACCTCGGGACTAGCGGGGGGAGTAGGGACAGATACGCAGTATTTT. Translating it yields CATSGLAGGVGTDTQYF. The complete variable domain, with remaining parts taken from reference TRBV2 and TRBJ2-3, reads EPEVTQTPSHQVTQMGQEVILRCVPISNHLYFYWYRQILGQKVEFLVSFYNNEISEKSEIFDDQFSVERPDGSNFTLKIRSTKLEDSAMYFCATSGLAGGVGTDTQYFGPGTRLTVL.